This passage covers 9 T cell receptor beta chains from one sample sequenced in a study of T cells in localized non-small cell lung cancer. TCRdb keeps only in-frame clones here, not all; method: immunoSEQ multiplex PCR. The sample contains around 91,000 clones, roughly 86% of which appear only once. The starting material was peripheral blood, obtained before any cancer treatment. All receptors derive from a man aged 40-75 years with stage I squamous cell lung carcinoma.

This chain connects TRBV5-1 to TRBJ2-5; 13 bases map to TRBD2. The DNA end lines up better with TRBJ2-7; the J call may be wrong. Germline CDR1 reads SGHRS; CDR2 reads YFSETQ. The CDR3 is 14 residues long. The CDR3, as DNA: TGCGCCAGCAGCATTGGACTAGCGGGGGTCGAGCAGTACTTC. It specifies CASSIGLAGVEQYF.

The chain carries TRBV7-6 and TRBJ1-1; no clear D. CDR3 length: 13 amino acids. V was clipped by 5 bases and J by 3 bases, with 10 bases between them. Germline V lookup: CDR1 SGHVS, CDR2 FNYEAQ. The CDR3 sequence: CASSPTPDTEAFF. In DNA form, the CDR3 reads TGTGCCAGCAGCCCCACGCCTGACACTGAAGCTTTCTTT.

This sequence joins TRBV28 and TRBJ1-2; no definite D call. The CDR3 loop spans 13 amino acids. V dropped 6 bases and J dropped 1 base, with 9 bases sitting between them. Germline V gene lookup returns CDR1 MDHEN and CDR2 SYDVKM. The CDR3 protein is CASRPHVNYGYTF. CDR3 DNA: TGTGCCAGCAGACCACATGTTAACTATGGCTACACCTTC.

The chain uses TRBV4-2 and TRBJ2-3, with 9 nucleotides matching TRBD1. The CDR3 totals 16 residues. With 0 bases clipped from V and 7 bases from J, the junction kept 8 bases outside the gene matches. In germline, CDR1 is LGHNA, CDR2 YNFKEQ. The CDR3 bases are TGTGCCAGCAGCCAAGATCACGCGGGACAGGGTAATACGCAGTATTTT. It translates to CASSQDHAGQGNTQYF.

DNA for the CDR3: TGTGCCAGCAGCTTAGTGGGACAGTATAATTCACCCCTCCACTTT. Its protein product is CASSLVGQYNSPLHF. V gene TRBV11-2 combines with J gene TRBJ1-6; 7 nucleotides line up with TRBD1. Germline V gene sequence: CDR1 SGHAT, CDR2 FQNNGV. Trimming at V came to 1 base and at J to 4 bases, leaving 1 base not matched to a gene. The CDR3 is 15 amino acids.

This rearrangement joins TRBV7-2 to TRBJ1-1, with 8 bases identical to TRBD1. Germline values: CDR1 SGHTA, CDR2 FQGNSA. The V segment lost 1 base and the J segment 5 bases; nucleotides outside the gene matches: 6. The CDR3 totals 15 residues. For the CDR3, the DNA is TGTGCCAGCAGCTTAGATCAGGGGGCATGGACTGAAGCTTTCTTT. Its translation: CASSLDQGAWTEAFF. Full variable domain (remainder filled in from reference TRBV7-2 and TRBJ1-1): GAGVSQSPSNKVTEKGKDVELRCDPISGHTALYWYRQSLGQGLEFLIYFQGNSAPDKSGLPSDRFSAERTGGSVSTLTIQRTQQEDSAVYLCASSLDQGAWTEAFFGQGTRLTVV.

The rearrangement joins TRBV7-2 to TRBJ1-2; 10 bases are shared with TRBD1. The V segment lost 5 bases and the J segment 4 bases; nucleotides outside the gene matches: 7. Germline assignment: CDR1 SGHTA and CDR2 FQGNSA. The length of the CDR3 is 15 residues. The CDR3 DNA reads TGTGCCAGCAGCGGAGGACAGGGGGAGTCCTATGGCTACACCTTC. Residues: CASSGGQGESYGYTF.

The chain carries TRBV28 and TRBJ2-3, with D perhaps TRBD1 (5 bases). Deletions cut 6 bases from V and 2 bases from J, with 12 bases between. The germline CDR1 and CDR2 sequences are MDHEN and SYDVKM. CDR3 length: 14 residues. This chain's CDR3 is CASSLVQATDTQYF. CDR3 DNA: TGTGCCAGCAGCCTCGTACAGGCCACAGATACGCAGTATTTT.

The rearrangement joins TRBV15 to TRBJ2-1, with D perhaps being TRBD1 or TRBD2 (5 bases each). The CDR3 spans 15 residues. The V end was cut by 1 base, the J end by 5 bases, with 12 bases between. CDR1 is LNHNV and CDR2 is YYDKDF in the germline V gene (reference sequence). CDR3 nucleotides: TGTGCCACCAGCAGAGTGGGGGTACCCGACAATGAGCAGTTCTTC. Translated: CATSRVGVPDNEQFF.